This TCR beta chain appears in the sequencing data of a study of beta chain features in type 1 diabetes. Isolated RNA was reverse transcribed in full, so expressed TCRB transcripts were sequenced. Repertoires were generated with immunoSEQ multiplex PCR, while TCRdb's copy carries only in-frame clones and drops some. Of roughly 300,000 clones in the sample, around 9% were seen once. In germline, CDR1 is SGHAT, CDR2 FQNNGV. The ends lost 0 bases at V and 9 bases at J; junction bases unmatched: 4. The CDR3 has 14 amino acids. Remarks on this clone: Its antigen is still unknown.

Sorting produced populations that all topped 95% purity. Study findings and constraints: Type 1 diabetes patients had TCRB CDR3s that were shorter (moderately but significantly so) in all four CD4+ subsets. Sequencing from cDNA could over-represent high-TCR-expressing cells.

The chain is built from TRBV11-2 and TRBJ2-1, with 8 positions matching TRBD2. This TCR was recovered from a man under 40 with type 1 diabetes. Sequences were obtained from central memory CD4+ T cells from blood. The CDR3 sequence is CASSLDGGAVEQFF. CDR3 bases: TGTGCCAGCAGCTTAGACGGGGGGGCTGTTGAGCAGTTCTTC.